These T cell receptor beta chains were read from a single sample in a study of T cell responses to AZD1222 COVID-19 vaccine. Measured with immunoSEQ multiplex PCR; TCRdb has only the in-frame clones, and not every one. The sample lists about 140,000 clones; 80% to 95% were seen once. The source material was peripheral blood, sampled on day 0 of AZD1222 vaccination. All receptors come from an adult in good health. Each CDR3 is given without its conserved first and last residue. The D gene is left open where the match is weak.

ASSLVGGIYEQY | TRBV27 | 12 | - | TRBJ2-7
ASSHEAGGYNEQF | TRBV6-2/TRBV6-3 | 13 | TRBD2 | TRBJ2-1
ASSFPAEQY | TRBV11-2 | 9 | - | TRBJ2-7
ASSSAGTGINEQF | TRBV28 | 13 | TRBD1 | TRBJ2-1
ASSLVSGDTEAF | TRBV7-2 | 12 | - | TRBJ1-1
ASRRSWDGRNSPLH | TRBV7-8 | 14 | - | TRBJ1-6
ASSAYSGRVDEQF | TRBV19 | 13 | TRBD2 | TRBJ2-1
ATRSGGQGHEQY | TRBV18 | 12 | - | TRBJ2-7
ASSRGLMNTEAF | TRBV4-3 | 12 | - | TRBJ1-1
ATSRDRANQPQH | TRBV15 | 12 | - | TRBJ1-5
ASSPLRVGVRETQY | TRBV5-6 | 14 | - | TRBJ2-5
ASSFQSLGDTQY | TRBV27 | 12 | - | TRBJ2-3
ASSEARGKETQY | TRBV2 | 12 | - | TRBJ2-5
ASALTTYDQPQH | TRBV4-3 | 12 | - | TRBJ1-5
ASSPREGEKLF | TRBV4-2 | 11 | - | TRBJ1-4
ASRPGGISYNEQF | TRBV6-5 | 13 | TRBD1 | TRBJ2-1
ASSTQGFSAGHVGEQF | TRBV9 | 16 | - | TRBJ2-1
SVHLAESNTGELF | TRBV29-1 | 13 | - | TRBJ2-2
ASGPQGATPYGYT | TRBV27 | 13 | TRBD1 | TRBJ1-2
ASSTGQSTDTQY | TRBV5-1 | 12 | - | TRBJ2-3
ASSPRTQGGELF | TRBV5-4 | 12 | - | TRBJ2-2
ASSGGPGQPTDTQY | TRBV10-1 | 14 | TRBD1 | TRBJ2-3
ASSTRTLSVLYNEQF | TRBV13 | 15 | - | TRBJ2-1
AWAVGETQY | TRBV30 | 9 | - | TRBJ2-5
ASSLEGGRGEKLF | TRBV27 | 13 | - | TRBJ1-4
ASSPTTGAYQPQH | TRBV28 | 13 | - | TRBJ1-5
ASSRERKELYSNQPQH | TRBV6-2/TRBV6-3 | 16 | - | TRBJ1-5
ASRTGTDTDTQY | TRBV28 | 12 | TRBD1 | TRBJ2-3
ASLGQTSNTEAF | TRBV28 | 12 | - | TRBJ1-1
ASSWTGGGYEQY | TRBV11-2 | 12 | TRBD1 | TRBJ2-7
SARGRSGAF | TRBV20-1 | 9 | - | TRBJ1-1
ASNPVGGGQPQH | TRBV28 | 12 | TRBD1 | TRBJ1-5
ASKSARSTSLSYNSPLH | TRBV28 | 17 | - | TRBJ1-6
SAGGGTASYGYT | TRBV29-1 | 12 | - | TRBJ1-2
ASRTLDHPNSPLH | TRBV2 | 13 | - | TRBJ1-6
ASSDPSTYGYT | TRBV25-1 | 11 | - | TRBJ1-2
ASSQDPRQGYEQY | TRBV4-2 | 13 | TRBD1 | TRBJ2-7
ASSPTAPGGCEKLF | TRBV28 | 14 | TRBD1 | TRBJ1-4
ASSDRFGYT | TRBV9 | 9 | - | TRBJ1-2
ASSYPQSGTYNEQF | TRBV6-2/TRBV6-3 | 14 | TRBD2 | TRBJ2-1
ASSQEKPGPQH | TRBV4-2 | 11 | - | TRBJ1-5
ASSLVDWTGGRDEQF | TRBV11-3 | 15 | TRBD1 | TRBJ2-1
ASSVGVFSSYEQY | TRBV9 | 13 | - | TRBJ2-7
ASSSGQGSTGELF | TRBV11-2 | 13 | TRBD1 | TRBJ2-2
ASSLVGSYEQY | TRBV5-1 | 11 | - | TRBJ2-7
ASSFKQNSGNTIY | TRBV28 | 13 | - | TRBJ1-3
ASSLSGTGASEQY | TRBV9 | 13 | TRBD1 | TRBJ2-7
ASSSYTGTEAF | TRBV5-4 | 11 | - | TRBJ1-1
SAGSNEKLF | TRBV20-1 | 9 | - | TRBJ1-4
ASSPSLAGVYNEQF | TRBV4-2 | 14 | TRBD2 | TRBJ2-1